This T cell receptor beta chain was sequenced in a study of T cells of healthy individuals. Each CDR3 protein is one row after TCRdb ran MiXCR on the 5' RACE reads. The repertoire holds 50,000 to 55,000 distinct CDR3 sequences, with roughly 14% as singletons. This CDR3 contains 16 residues. Trimming took 5 bases from V and 2 from J, leaving 18 bases between them. The V gene's germline CDR1 is MNHEY and CDR2 SVGEGT. In its sample, this clonotype was seen a few times. This sequence was found in a human donor in good health. The chain is built from TRBV6-2 or TRBV6-3 and TRBJ2-5; D may be TRBD2 (6 bases). Here the CDR3 reads CASSMIPGRGQETQYF. The CDR3 DNA sequence: TGTGCCAGCAGTATGATCCCCGGGCGGGGACAAGAGACCCAGTACTTC.